This TCR beta chain was sequenced during a study of cytomegalovirus exposure and HLA in healthy donors. This CDR3 is built from 13 residues. The germline V gene has CDR1 KGHSH and CDR2 LQKENI. J lost 2 bases, V lost 3 bases, and 0 bases had no gene match. The primer mix had 60 Vbeta and 13 Jbeta primers. Sequenced by immunoSEQ multiplex PCR; TCRdb stores in-frame clones only, minus some. The top ten clones hold about 4% of a sample with approximately 150,000 clones, around 86% of them seen once. This chain uses TRBV18 with TRBJ2-5, with TRBD2 matching 7 bases. Sequenced sample: PBMCs. The TCR originated in a man aged 50-59 years in good health and CMV-seropositive. As DNA, the CDR3 is TGTGCCAGCTCACCGGGACTACAAGAGACCCAGTACTTC. This sequence encodes CASSPGLQETQYF.